One sample yielded the 18 T cell receptor beta chains listed below, sequenced in a study of T-cell reconstitution after alpha-beta-depleted transplantation in children. For TCRbeta, the library was prepared with unique molecular identifiers. In TCRdb, the PCR reads were re-called with MiXCR into one record per CDR3 protein. This repertoire shows 450,000 to 550,000 distinct CDR3 sequences, 10% to 12% found once; its top ten account for 12% to 15%. The source was PBMCs, mostly from graft donor cells, collected 180 days after TCRalphabeta/CD19-depleted stem cell transplant. These receptors were taken from a female patient younger than 10 who had a stem cell transplant for aplastic anemia, so the T cells may come from the graft donor.

This clonotype has a handful of counts. V gene TRBV5-1 combines with J gene TRBJ2-7; D might be TRBD2 (5 bases). This CDR3 comprises 13 residues. CDR1 is SGHRS, CDR2 YFSETQ, per germline. The germline V and J ends were trimmed by 5 bases and 5 bases, with 14 bases remaining between them. Here the CDR3 reads CASSRRPRDEQYV. The CDR3 region has the DNA TGCGCCAGCAGTCGTCGCCCGAGGGACGAGCAGTACGTC.

This clonotype was counted between two and nine times. The chain carries TRBV28 and TRBJ1-4; no reliable D call. This CDR3 spans 17 amino acids. Germline V lookup: CDR1 MDHEN, CDR2 SYDVKM. V was clipped by 2 bases and J by 0 bases, with 13 bases between them. The CDR3 region has the DNA TGTGCCAGCAGTTTACAAGGCGCGATACCAACTAATGAAAAACTGTTTTTT. Translation gives CASSLQGAIPTNEKLFF.

This chain links TRBV29-1 with TRBJ2-1; D may be TRBD2 (6 bases). The V end was cut by 0 bases, the J end by 15 bases, with 15 bases between. CDR1 and CDR2 (germline): SQVTM, ANQGSEA. The CDR3 runs 12 residues. The CDR3 reads CSVEDLQPGLFF. CDR3 nucleotide sequence: TGCAGCGTTGAAGATCTACAGCCGGGACTGTTCTTC.

This clonotype occurred a few times. Germline is not matched at one junction end, which may reflect a read error. The chain couples TRBV5-1 to TRBJ2-4; TRBD1 is a possible D gene (6 bases). The CDR3 runs to 14 residues. CDR1 and CDR2 (germline): SGHRS, YFSETQ. CDR3 sequence (DNA): TGCGCCAGCAGCTTGGAACAGGGAAAAAACAGTCAGTACTTC. As protein: CASSLEQGKNSQYF.

The CDR3 sequence: CSALRGLAGGTPFF. DNA for the CDR3: TGCAGTGCTCTTAGGGGACTAGCGGGAGGTACCCCGTTCTTC. This sequence joins TRBV20-1 and TRBJ2-1; 15 bases agree with TRBD2. The germline V gene has CDR1 DFQATT and CDR2 SNEGSKA (reference sequence). V trimming: 5 bases; J trimming: 15 bases; junction bases outside the gene matches: 11. CDR3 length: 14 residues.

This clonotype was counted ten times or more. The rearrangement uses TRBV29-1 and TRBJ2-3; D remains ambiguous. V was shortened by 2 bases and J by 3 bases, with 6 bases between the two germline ends. The germline V gene has CDR1 SQVTM and CDR2 ANQGSEA. There are 12 residues in the CDR3. The CDR3 nucleotides read TGCAGCGTTGAATTCGGAACAGATACGCAGTATTTT. This codes for CSVEFGTDTQYF.

The chain couples TRBV7-2 to TRBJ1-1; D remains unclear. Germline V CDR1 and CDR2: SGHTA, FQGNSA. CDR3 size: 13 residues. Trimming stripped 2 bases from V and 2 bases from J, with 6 bases between. CDR3 nucleotide sequence: TGTGCCAGCAGCTTATCCCAAAACACTGAAGCTTTCTTT. Protein: CASSLSQNTEAFF.

This clonotype showed up just a few times. The rearrangement joins TRBV1 to TRBJ1-2; the table gives TRBD1 as D, unverified against the DNA. TRBV1 is given as a pseudogene. This CDR3 has 15 amino acids. The CDR3 spells CTSLVTARKLYGYTF. CDR3 bases: TGCACCAGCCTGGTGACAGCCCGGAAGCTATATGGCTACACCTTC.

This clonotype appeared a few times. The rearrangement links TRBV27 to TRBJ2-1; no firm D call. CDR1 MNHEY and CDR2 SMNVEV come from the germline V gene (reference sequence). The CDR3 contains 14 residues. V lost 2 bases, J lost 4 bases, and 9 bases lay in between. CDR3 region: CASSLPTKYNEQFF. CDR3 DNA sequence: TGTGCCAGCAGTTTACCCACAAAATACAATGAGCAGTTCTTC.

The gene calls are TRBV9 and TRBJ1-2; no definite D call. The CDR3 is 16 amino acids. V was trimmed by 0 bases and J by 4 bases, leaving 16 bases between them. Germline V gene sequence: CDR1 SGDLS, CDR2 YYNGEE. The CDR3 spells CASSVVSRAGSYGYTF. The CDR3 bases are TGTGCCAGCAGCGTAGTCAGTCGCGCCGGCAGCTATGGCTACACCTTC.

As DNA, the CDR3 is TGTGCGAATTGGGAGGGGCAGGGGACTGAAGCTTTCTTT. This codes for CANWEGQGTEAFF. This chain links TRBV21-1 with TRBJ1-1; TRBD1 was called by the table and not checked on the DNA. TRBV21-1 is recorded as a pseudogene. The CDR3 length is 13 residues.

This chain uses TRBV29-1 with TRBJ2-7; 8 bases line up with TRBD1. This CDR3 is 16 amino acids long. The trim removed 3 bases at V and 2 bases at J, leaving 12 bases unmatched. CDR1 is SQVTM and CDR2 is ANQGSEA in the germline V gene. The CDR3 sequence: CSVEGTGGPQPYEQYF. CDR3 DNA sequence: TGCAGCGTTGAGGGGACAGGCGGCCCCCAACCCTACGAGCAGTACTTC.

V usage is TRBV12-3 or TRBV12-4 and J usage is TRBJ1-3; the match to TRBD1 covers 7 bases. V gave up 6 bases and J gave up 2 bases; unmatched junction bases: 10. The CDR3 consists of 16 residues. Here the CDR3 reads CASRLSRGLAGNTIYF. The CDR3 nucleotides read TGTGCCAGCAGACTTTCAAGGGGGCTCGCTGGAAACACCATATATTTT.

This chain links TRBV3-1 with TRBJ2-3; 7 positions match TRBD1. Germline CDR1 reads LGHDT; CDR2 reads YNNKEL (reference sequence). The CDR3 is made up of 13 amino acids. The V gene end was trimmed by 4 bases and the J gene end by 6 bases; junction bases not matched to a gene: 4. CDR3 sequence reads: CASSPTGQDTQYF. Here the CDR3 DNA reads TGTGCCAGCAGCCCGACAGGGCAGGATACGCAGTATTTT.

V usage is TRBV9 and J usage is TRBJ2-5; either TRBD1 or TRBD2 may fit D (5 bases each). CDR1 SGDLS and CDR2 YYNGEE come from the germline V gene. The CDR3 sequence is 13 residues long. Trimming cost V 4 bases and J 4 bases, with 11 bases left between them. The CDR3 is CASSTRAGETQYF. In nucleotides, the CDR3 is TGTGCCAGCAGCACCAGGGCGGGAGAGACCCAGTACTTC.

This clonotype has more than one count but fewer than ten. V gene TRBV19 combines with J gene TRBJ2-6; D may be TRBD1 (5 bases). Germline V gene data show CDR1 as LNHDA and CDR2 as SQIVND (reference sequence). The V and J ends lost 2 bases and 2 bases respectively, with 7 bases between them. The CDR3 extends over 15 amino acids. The CDR3 sequence is CASSISRAGANVLTF. The CDR3 region has the DNA TGTGCCAGTAGTATAAGCAGGGCTGGGGCCAACGTCCTGACTTTC. Looking up the rest from reference TRBV19 and TRBJ2-6 gives the full variable domain: DGGITQSPKYLFRKEGQNVTLSCEQNLNHDAMYWYRQDPGQGLRLIYYSQIVNDFQKGDIAEGYSVSREKKESFPLTVTSAQKNPTAFYLCASSISRAGANVLTFGAGSRLTVL.

The J gene is TRBJ1-1, the V gene TRBV29-1; no clear D. CDR1 is SQVTM and CDR2 is ANQGSEA in the germline V gene. The CDR3 loop spans 12 amino acids. The V and J ends lost 1 base and 3 bases respectively, with 6 bases between them. CDR3 sequence (DNA): TGCAGCGTTGAAGCGACGTACACTGAAGCTTTCTTT. It is translated as CSVEATYTEAFF.

V is TRBV6-1 and J is TRBJ2-7, with 7 bases that match TRBD1. The CDR3 spans 18 residues. The V and J ends lost 1 base and 4 bases, in that order; junction bases with no gene match: 16. Germline V gene lookup returns CDR1 MNHNS and CDR2 SASEGT. CDR3 DNA: TGTGCCAGCAGTGAAGGAAGTTGGACAGGAGCCCCTTTTTACGAGCAGTACGTC. Translating it yields CASSEGSWTGAPFYEQYV.